A single sample gave rise to the 10 T cell receptor beta chains below, sequenced in a study of shared clonotypes between healthy human individuals. TCRdb's table, derived via immunoSEQ multiplex PCR, lists solely in-frame clones and lacks some. Here the sample spans millions of clones, approximately 95% being singletons. The sequenced sample was naive CD4+ T cells sorted from blood. Subset indicated: CD45RA+ positively selected. Every receptor here comes from a young man in good health.

The chain links TRBV18 to TRBJ2-3; TRBD2 matches at 9 bases. V lost 4 bases and J lost 3; bases outside the gene matches: 5. Germline CDR1 is KGHSH and CDR2 is LQKENI. CDR3 length: 15 amino acids. The CDR3 nucleotides are TGTGCCAGCTCACGGCGGGGGGGCCGAACAGATACGCAGTATTTT. Translated: CASSRRGGRTDTQYF.

The chain combines TRBV14 with TRBJ1-2, with a weak D call TRBD1 (5 bases). The CDR3 totals 16 residues. The V gene lost 1 base and the J gene lost 6 bases, with 18 bases spanning the gap. Germline CDR1 reads SGHDN; CDR2 reads FVKESK. The CDR3 loop reads CASSQAGVVLFHGYTF. For the CDR3, the DNA is TGTGCCAGCAGCCAAGCGGGGGTTGTTCTGTTCCATGGCTACACCTTC.

This rearrangement joins TRBV19 to TRBJ1-6; TRBD1 agrees at 8 bases. From germline, CDR1 is LNHDA and CDR2 SQIVND (reference sequence). There are 15 residues in the CDR3. The V gene end was trimmed by 6 bases and the J gene end by 13 bases; junction bases not matched to a gene: 14. CDR3 region: CASSPSRDRPLPLHF. In DNA form, the CDR3 reads TGTGCCAGTAGCCCTTCCAGGGACAGGCCCCTGCCCCTCCACTTT.

This chain links TRBV18 with TRBJ2-2; 12 bases fit TRBD2. Germline CDR1 reads KGHSH; CDR2 reads LQKENI. This CDR3 region has 16 residues. Trimming took 3 bases from V and 6 from J; bases not matched to a gene: 5. This CDR3 reads CASSPTSGRHAGELFF. The CDR3 DNA sequence: TGTGCCAGCTCACCGACTAGCGGGAGACATGCCGGGGAGCTGTTTTTT.

This clone is a singleton in its sample. CDR3 sequence (DNA): TGTGCCAGCAGAGCAGGACCCCGGGACACGAGCTCCTACGAGCAGTACTTC. Encoded protein: CASRAGPRDTSSYEQYF. The chain has TRBV7-9 and TRBJ2-7, with D possibly being TRBD1 (6 bases). In germline, CDR1 is SEHNR, CDR2 FQNEAQ (reference sequence). Deletions cut 6 bases from V and 0 bases from J, with 21 bases between. This CDR3 has 17 residues.

The rearrangement joins TRBV6-1 to TRBJ2-2; perhaps TRBD1 as D (6 bases). The V and J ends lost 3 bases and 1 base respectively, with 15 bases between them. Germline V gene lookup returns CDR1 MNHNS and CDR2 SASEGT. CDR3 length equals 17 residues. This CDR3 reads CASSDPPGTRNTGELFF. The CDR3 DNA sequence: TGTGCCAGCAGTGACCCGCCCGGGACACGGAACACCGGGGAGCTGTTTTTT.

This rearrangement joins TRBV7-3 to TRBJ2-7; D remains unclear. Germline V gives CDR1 SGHTA, CDR2 FQGTGA. The CDR3 has 13 residues. With 5 bases removed from V and 2 bases from J, the gap between germline ends came to 10 bases. CDR3 in amino acids: CASSIRTAYEQYF. CDR3 DNA sequence: TGTGCCAGCAGCATTCGGACGGCCTACGAGCAGTACTTC.

V is TRBV30 and J is TRBJ1-1; a possible D gene is TRBD1 (6 bases). Trimming cost V 2 bases and J 1 base, with 11 bases left between them. The CDR3 runs to 14 residues. CDR1 is GTSNPN, CDR2 SVGIG, per germline (reference sequence). As DNA, the CDR3 is TGTGCCTGGAGTTTGTGGGGGCGGAACACTGAAGCTTTCTTT. Translated, it gives CAWSLWGRNTEAFF. Supplemented by reference TRBV30 and TRBJ1-1, the full variable domain reads SQTIHQWPATLVQPVGSPLSLECTVEGTSNPNLYWYRQAAGRGLQLLFYSVGIGQISSEVPQNLSASRPQDRQFILSSKKLLLSDSGFYLCAWSLWGRNTEAFFGQGTRLTVV.

This rearrangement joins TRBV25-1 to TRBJ1-1, with D possibly TRBD1 on 6 matching bases. CDR3 length: 13 amino acids. V was trimmed by 5 bases and J by 8 bases, leaving 15 bases between them. Per germline, CDR1 MGHDK and CDR2 SYGVNS. The CDR3 spells CASSSGGQVEAFF. The CDR3 DNA reads TGTGCCAGCAGTTCTGGGGGCCAGGTAGAAGCTTTCTTT.

V and J are TRBV28 and TRBJ1-6; possible D gene TRBD1, 6 bases. Germline V gene sequence: CDR1 MDHEN, CDR2 SYDVKM. Trimming cost V 5 bases and J 7 bases, with 15 bases left between them. This CDR3 spans 15 amino acids. The CDR3 DNA reads as TGTGCCAGCAGTGTCCCGGGGGGCCAGAATTCACCCCTCCACTTT. Encoded protein: CASSVPGGQNSPLHF. The full variable domain, completed using reference TRBV28 and TRBJ1-6, is DVKVTQSSRYLVKRTGEKVFLECVQDMDHENMFWYRQDPGLGLRLIYFSYDVKMKEKGDIPEGYSVSREKKERFSLILESASTNQTSMYLCASSVPGGQNSPLHFGNGTRLTVT.